The clone carrying this T cell receptor beta chain occurred many times. Antigen specificity is unknown. The sample belongs to a study of response to subunit inactivated influenza vaccine. Study-level findings and limits: The authors suggested that few new T cells are recruited per seasonal influenza vaccination.

One entry per CDR3 protein, called by TCRdb with MiXCR from the RT-PCR reads. The sample lists 500,000 to 550,000 distinct CDR3 sequences, around 8% occurring once. Germline CDR1 is DFQATT and CDR2 is SNEGSKA (reference sequence). Germline trimming cut 6 bases from V and 4 bases from J; bases unmatched to any gene: 11. The CDR3 spans 15 residues. This chain links TRBV20-1 with TRBJ2-1, with TRBD2 matching over 8 bases. The TCR comes from a man between 50 and 75 years old who received an inactivated influenza vaccine. Sequenced here: PBMCs from blood, sampled around 25 months after vaccination. The DNA of the CDR3 is TGCAGTGCCCAGCCCCAAAGCGGGAGTTACAATGAGCAGTTCTTC. This gives the protein CSAQPQSGSYNEQFF.